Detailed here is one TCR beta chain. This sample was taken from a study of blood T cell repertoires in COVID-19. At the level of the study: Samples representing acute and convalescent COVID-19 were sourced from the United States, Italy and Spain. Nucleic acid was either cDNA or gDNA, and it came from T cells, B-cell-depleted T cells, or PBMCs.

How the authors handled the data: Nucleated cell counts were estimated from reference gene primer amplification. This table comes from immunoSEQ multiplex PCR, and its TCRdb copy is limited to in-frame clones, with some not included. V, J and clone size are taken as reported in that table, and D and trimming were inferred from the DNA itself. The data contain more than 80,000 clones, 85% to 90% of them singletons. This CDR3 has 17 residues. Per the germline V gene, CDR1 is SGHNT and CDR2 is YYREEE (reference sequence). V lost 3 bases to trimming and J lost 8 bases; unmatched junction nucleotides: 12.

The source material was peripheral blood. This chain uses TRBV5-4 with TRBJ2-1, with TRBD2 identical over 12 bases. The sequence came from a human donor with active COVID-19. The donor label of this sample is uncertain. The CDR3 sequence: CASSSRITSGGSYEQFF. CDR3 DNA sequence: TGTGCCAGCAGCTCCCGTATCACTAGCGGGGGGTCATATGAGCAGTTCTTC. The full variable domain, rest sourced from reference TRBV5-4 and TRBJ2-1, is ETGVTQSPTHLIKTRGQQVTLRCSSQSGHNTVSWYQQALGQGPQFIFQYYREEENGRGNFPPRFSGLQFPNYSSELNVNALELDDSALYLCASSSRITSGGSYEQFFGPGTRLTVL.